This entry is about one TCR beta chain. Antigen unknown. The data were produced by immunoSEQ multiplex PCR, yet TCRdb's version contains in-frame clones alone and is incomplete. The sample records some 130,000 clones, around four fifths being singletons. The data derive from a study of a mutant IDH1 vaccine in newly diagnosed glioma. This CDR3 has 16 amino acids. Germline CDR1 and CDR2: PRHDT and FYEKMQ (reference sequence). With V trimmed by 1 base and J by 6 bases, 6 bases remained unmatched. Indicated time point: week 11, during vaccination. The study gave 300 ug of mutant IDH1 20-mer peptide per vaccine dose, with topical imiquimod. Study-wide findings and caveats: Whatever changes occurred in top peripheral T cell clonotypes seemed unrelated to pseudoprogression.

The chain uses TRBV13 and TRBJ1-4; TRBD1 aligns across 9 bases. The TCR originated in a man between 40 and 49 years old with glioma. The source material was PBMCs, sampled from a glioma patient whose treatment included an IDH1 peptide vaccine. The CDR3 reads CASSLAPGQGYEKLFF. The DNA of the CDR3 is TGTGCCAGCAGCTTAGCCCCGGGACAGGGTTATGAAAAACTGTTTTTT.